This TCR beta chain was recorded in a study of blood T cell repertoires in COVID-19. Background on the study: Whether acute or convalescent, the COVID-19 samples came from the United States, Italy and Spain.

Authors' data handling: Reference gene primer amplification yielded estimated nucleated cell counts. Sequenced by immunoSEQ multiplex PCR; TCRdb stores in-frame clones only, minus some. Clone size and the V and J calls come from that table; the DNA yielded D and trimming. The sample records approximately 260,000 clones, about 80% being singletons. Cohort allocation depended upon clinical history that participants reported. The CDR3 is 16 amino acids. V lost 3 bases to trimming and J lost 2 bases; unmatched junction nucleotides: 8. Germline CDR1 is SGDLS and CDR2 is YYNGEE. This receptor was obtained from a man aged 50-60 years who had recovered from COVID-19. The chain carries TRBV9 and TRBJ1-5, with TRBD1 matching over 7 bases. The sequencing input was PBMCs or T cells enriched from blood (not recorded which). The CDR3 spells CASSGGGRGGNQPQHF. The CDR3 coding sequence is TGTGCCAGCAGCGGAGGGGGCAGGGGGGGCAATCAGCCCCAGCATTTT.